The T cell receptor beta chain described here comes from a study of monozygotic twins with cystic fibrosis. The assay was immunoSEQ multiplex PCR, and TCRdb's table has in-frame clones only and misses some. Here the sample spans tens of thousands of clones, 84% being singletons. A remark on this clone: Its antigen is unknown.

Study-wide findings and caveats: Age, concordance and disease severity did not associate with shared CDR3 numbers. J usage was most co-twin-similar in 8 of 16 pairs, V in 13.

Germline V gene lookup returns CDR1 LNHDA and CDR2 SQIVND (reference sequence). This CDR3 is built from 15 residues. The V and J ends lost 1 base and 3 bases respectively, with 10 bases between them. The receptor was derived from a girl aged 2-9 years with cystic fibrosis. This chain joins TRBV19 and TRBJ1-5; D gene ambiguous. Sample: blood. The DNA of the CDR3 is TGTGCCAGTAGTATAGCCGGGGTGTACAATCAGCCCCAGCATTTT. Its protein product is CASSIAGVYNQPQHF.